This TCR beta chain was captured by sequencing in a study of T cell repertoires in cytomegalovirus infection. This clonotype was observed many times. Via MiXCR, TCRdb re-called the reads, giving one row per CDR3 protein. The data show about 260,000 distinct CDR3 sequences, roughly 15% seen once. The receptor's source is a human donor in good health (CMV status not recorded). Some clones in this sample may be carry-over from other donors' samples. Material: PBMCs.

The CDR3 here is CASSLGLAGSNTGELFF. DNA of the CDR3: TGTGCCAGCAGCTTGGGCCTAGCGGGGAGTAACACCGGGGAGCTGTTTTTT. This sequence joins TRBV5-4 and TRBJ2-2, with TRBD2 matching 9 bases. Looked up from germline, CDR1 is SGHNT and CDR2 is YYREEE (reference sequence). Trimming cost V 0 bases and J 2 bases; bases outside gene matches: 5. The CDR3 consists of 17 residues.